Listed here are 24 T cell receptor beta chains from one sample, sequenced in a study of shared clonotypes between healthy human individuals. Naivety among CD8 cells was defined by CD45RO negativity and positive CCR7 selection, thereby excluding terminally differentiated effector memory CD45RA+ cells. Clones were sequenced by immunoSEQ multiplex PCR, and TCRdb holds only the in-frame ones, with some missing. Among roughly 2 million clones, about 94% were seen once, and the ten largest hold roughly 1%. The sequencing sample was made of naive CD8+ T cells sorted from blood. The receptors were gathered from a man between 18 and 29 years old in good health.

This chain connects TRBV9 to TRBJ2-7; TRBD2 matches at 8 bases. V lost 4 bases and J lost 4; bases outside the gene matches: 13. The CDR3 is 16 residues long. Germline V gene sequence: CDR1 SGDLS, CDR2 YYNGEE. CDR3: CASSFIVPSGWYEQYF. The DNA of the CDR3 is TGTGCCAGCAGCTTCATTGTCCCTAGCGGGTGGTACGAGCAGTACTTC.

V gene TRBV5-4 combines with J gene TRBJ2-7, with D unclear. The CDR3 extends over 14 amino acids. Germline CDR1 is SGHNT and CDR2 is YYREEE (reference sequence). Trimming removed 0 bases from V and 5 bases from J, with 12 bases in between. The CDR3: CASSLGVMPDEQYF. The CDR3 DNA sequence: TGTGCCAGCAGCTTGGGAGTAATGCCCGACGAGCAGTACTTC.

The chain is built from TRBV7-6 and TRBJ1-1; D may be TRBD1 (6 bases). V shed 5 bases and J shed 10 bases, with 23 bases lying between them. This CDR3 spans 15 amino acids. The germline V gene has CDR1 SGHVS and CDR2 FNYEAQ. CDR3 region: CASSQALSGGGRAFF. The DNA of the CDR3 is TGTGCCAGCAGCCAAGCGCTGTCGGGGGGCGGACGAGCTTTCTTT.

V is TRBV5-6 and J is TRBJ2-5; 9 bases map to TRBD1. This CDR3 spans 15 amino acids. Trimming removed 3 bases from V and 4 bases from J; junction bases left unmatched: 7. Germline V gene sequence: CDR1 SGHDT, CDR2 YYEEEE. The CDR3 region has the DNA TGTGCCAGCAGCTCCGGGACAGGGCTGTTAGAGACCCAGTACTTC. It translates to CASSSGTGLLETQYF.

The rearrangement joins TRBV2 to TRBJ2-5; no definite D call. This CDR3 spans 14 amino acids. The germline V and J ends were trimmed by 6 bases and 4 bases, with 15 bases remaining between them. Germline CDR1 is SNHLY and CDR2 is FYNNEI. CDR3 in DNA: TGTGCCAGCAGGCCACTGGCGAATCGAGAGACCCAGTACTTC. Translated, it gives CASRPLANRETQYF.

The V gene is TRBV5-5, the J gene TRBJ2-7; 11 bases map to TRBD1. Trimming at V came to 4 bases and at J to 2 bases, leaving 8 bases not matched to a gene. Germline-derived CDR1 and CDR2 are SGHKS and YYEKEE (reference sequence). There are 16 residues in the CDR3. The CDR3 DNA reads as TGTGCCAGCAGCCCGGGACAGGGGGTCTTTACCTACGAGCAGTACTTC. Amino acids: CASSPGQGVFTYEQYF.

This rearrangement joins TRBV7-9 to TRBJ1-2; unclear D gene. V shed 5 bases and J shed 4 bases, with 14 bases lying between them. Germline values: CDR1 SEHNR, CDR2 FQNEAQ (reference sequence). There are 14 residues in the CDR3. The CDR3 loop reads CASSPPTNFYGYTF. The CDR3 DNA is TGTGCCAGCAGCCCACCCACGAACTTCTATGGCTACACCTTC.

This chain joins TRBV15 and TRBJ1-4; D may be TRBD1 (5 bases). The CDR3 sequence is 16 residues long. From germline, CDR1 is LNHNV and CDR2 YYDKDF (reference sequence). Trimming took 0 bases from V and 6 from J, leaving 14 bases between them. CDR3 in DNA: TGTGCCACCAGCAGAGATCATTGGGACGGGCATGAAAAACTGTTTTTT. Its protein product is CATSRDHWDGHEKLFF.

This clone was seen only once. V gene TRBV19 combines with J gene TRBJ1-1; D gene ambiguous. The CDR3 extends over 17 amino acids. Germline values: CDR1 LNHDA, CDR2 SQIVND (reference sequence). With 4 bases removed from V and 0 bases from J, the gap between germline ends came to 18 bases. The CDR3 nucleotides read TGTGCCAGTAGTACCCCTAAGGCGTCTCGGATGAACACTGAAGCTTTCTTT. It codes for CASSTPKASRMNTEAFF. Combining the CDR3 with reference TRBV19 and TRBJ1-1 gives the whole variable domain DGGITQSPKYLFRKEGQNVTLSCEQNLNHDAMYWYRQDPGQGLRLIYYSQIVNDFQKGDIAEGYSVSREKKESFPLTVTSAQKNPTAFYLCASSTPKASRMNTEAFFGQGTRLTVV.

The rearrangement links TRBV30 to TRBJ1-1; 7 bases match TRBD1. The CDR3 length is 14 residues. Trimming cost V 7 bases and J 1 base; bases outside gene matches: 9. Germline CDR1 and CDR2: GTSNPN and SVGIG (reference sequence). Written as DNA, the CDR3 is TGTGCCTTTCAGGGGGTGACCTCGAACACTGAAGCTTTCTTT. This encodes CAFQGVTSNTEAFF.

The chain has TRBV4-2 and TRBJ2-3; D call uncertain. V lost 0 bases to trimming and J lost 1 base, with 5 bases between them. Germline V gives CDR1 LGHNA, CDR2 YNFKEQ. The CDR3 extends over 14 amino acids. The CDR3 DNA sequence: TGTGCCAGCAGCCAAGAGGCCGGCACAGATACGCAGTATTTT. This gives the protein CASSQEAGTDTQYF.

The chain combines TRBV6-5 with TRBJ1-6; D is undetermined. The ends were cut back, 5 bases at V and 0 bases at J, with 8 bases in the middle. The CDR3 runs 15 residues. Germline V CDR1 and CDR2: MNHEY, SVGAGI. The chain's CDR3 is CASSVSSSYNSPLHF. The CDR3 DNA reads as TGTGCCAGCAGTGTTAGTAGCTCCTATAATTCACCCCTCCACTTT.

The J gene is TRBJ1-2, the V gene TRBV10-3, with D perhaps TRBD1 (5 bases). V was pared by 6 bases and J by 2 bases, with 7 bases between. CDR1 is ENHRY and CDR2 is SYGVKD in the germline V gene. The CDR3 loop spans 12 amino acids. CDR3 loop: CAISRDNYGYTF. DNA for the CDR3: TGTGCCATCAGCCGGGACAACTATGGCTACACCTTC.

This rearrangement joins TRBV5-4 to TRBJ2-7; weak D call: TRBD1 (6 bases). Trimming left V 4 bases short and J 3 bases short, with 14 bases between. Per the germline V gene, CDR1 is SGHNT and CDR2 is YYREEE (reference sequence). The CDR3 covers 14 residues. The CDR3 bases are TGTGCCAGCAGCCAAGACAGGTCCCTCTACGAGCAGTACTTC. It yields the protein CASSQDRSLYEQYF. The full variable domain, completed using reference TRBV5-4 and TRBJ2-7, is ETGVTQSPTHLIKTRGQQVTLRCSSQSGHNTVSWYQQALGQGPQFIFQYYREEENGRGNFPPRFSGLQFPNYSSELNVNALELDDSALYLCASSQDRSLYEQYFGPGTRLTVT.

The chain carries TRBV6-5 and TRBJ2-1, with D perhaps matching TRBD2 (5 bases). From germline, CDR1 is MNHEY and CDR2 SVGAGI. The CDR3 covers 13 residues. V was shortened by 5 bases and J by 9 bases, with 14 bases between the two germline ends. CDR3 loop: CASSPPAAVEQFF. In DNA, the CDR3 is TGTGCCAGCAGTCCTCCGGCAGCGGTTGAGCAGTTCTTC.

The chain employs TRBV9 and TRBJ2-7, with D hard to call. Germline-derived CDR1 and CDR2 are SGDLS and YYNGEE. This CDR3 has 15 amino acids. With 0 bases removed from V and 0 bases from J, the gap between germline ends came to 10 bases. The chain's CDR3 is CASSVGSEVSYEQYF. DNA for the CDR3: TGTGCCAGCAGCGTAGGATCTGAAGTCTCCTACGAGCAGTACTTC. Full variable domain (outside the CDR3, taken from reference TRBV9 and TRBJ2-7): DSGVTQTPKHLITATGQRVTLRCSPRSGDLSVYWYQQSLDQGLQFLIQYYNGEERAKGNILERFSAQQFPDLHSELNLSSLELGDSALYFCASSVGSEVSYEQYFGPGTRLTVT.

V and J are TRBV11-2 and TRBJ2-6; D is possibly TRBD2 (6 bases). CDR3 length: 14 amino acids. Looked up from germline, CDR1 is SGHAT and CDR2 is FQNNGV. V dropped 6 bases and J dropped 1 base, with 7 bases sitting between them. CDR3 in DNA: TGTGCCAGCAGTGGGGGGTCTGGGGCCAACGTCCTGACTTTC. Translating gives CASSGGSGANVLTF.

The rearrangement uses TRBV10-1 and TRBJ1-6; D not resolved. This CDR3 has 12 residues. The V and J ends lost 6 bases and 10 bases respectively, with 10 bases between them. Looked up from germline, CDR1 is WNHNN and CDR2 is SYGVQD (reference sequence). DNA for the CDR3: TGCGCCAGCAGGGCGACCAAATCACCCCTCCACTTT. Translation gives CASRATKSPLHF.

The chain uses TRBV11-2 and TRBJ2-1; D uncertain. The V gene lost 5 bases and the J gene lost 3 bases, with 5 bases spanning the gap. The CDR3 has 12 residues. Germline-derived CDR1 and CDR2 are SGHAT and FQNNGV. The DNA of the CDR3 is TGTGCCAGCAGCGGGGTCTACAATGAGCAGTTCTTC. Protein: CASSGVYNEQFF. Supplemented by reference TRBV11-2 and TRBJ2-1, the full variable domain reads EAGVAQSPRYKIIEKRQSVAFWCNPISGHATLYWYQQILGQGPKLLIQFQNNGVVDDSQLPKDRFSAERLKGVDSTLKIQPAKLEDSAVYLCASSGVYNEQFFGPGTRLTVL.

A single count supports this clone. V usage is TRBV4-1 and J usage is TRBJ2-7; D might be TRBD2 (6 bases). This CDR3 spans 16 amino acids. Trimming took 3 bases from V and 0 from J, leaving 15 bases between them. The germline gives CDR1 MGHRA, CDR2 YSYEKL. CDR3: CASSQDYGLYSYEQYF. CDR3 coding DNA: TGCGCCAGCAGCCAGGATTATGGACTATACTCCTACGAGCAGTACTTC.

To note about this clone: At the DNA level, this CDR3 is encoded by other sequences in the same sample as well. The V gene is TRBV9, the J gene TRBJ2-7; D gene uncertain. In germline, CDR1 is SGDLS, CDR2 YYNGEE. This CDR3 has 13 residues. V was cut by 4 bases and J by 3 bases, with 11 bases left in between. The CDR3 nucleotides read TGTGCCAGCAGCCCAGGAGTCGGCTACGAGCAGTACTTC. This translates into CASSPGVGYEQYF.

This chain connects TRBV28 to TRBJ2-7; D is tentatively TRBD1 or TRBD2 (5 bases each). V was trimmed by 2 bases and J by 2 bases, leaving 16 bases between them. The length of the CDR3 is 16 residues. CDR1 and CDR2 (germline): MDHEN, SYDVKM. DNA for the CDR3: TGTGCCAGCAGTTTACCTTTACGGGACGGAGCCTACGAGCAGTACTTC. Residues: CASSLPLRDGAYEQYF.

The chain is built from TRBV7-9 and TRBJ2-7; TRBD1 matches at 8 bases. Germline V gives CDR1 SEHNR, CDR2 FQNEAQ (reference sequence). The CDR3 sequence is 16 residues long. V lost 5 bases to trimming and J lost 7 bases; unmatched junction nucleotides: 16. CDR3 sequence reads: CASSGATGGDPWEQYF. In nucleotides, the CDR3 is TGTGCCAGCAGCGGCGCCACAGGGGGTGACCCCTGGGAGCAGTACTTC.

As DNA, the CDR3 is TGTGCCAGCAGTTCGGGGACTAGCGGGACAAACTACGAGCAGTACTTC. Translation: CASSSGTSGTNYEQYF. This chain connects TRBV13 to TRBJ2-7, with 13 bases fitting TRBD2. Germline V gene data show CDR1 as PRHDT and CDR2 as FYEKMQ (reference sequence). The CDR3 consists of 16 residues. V lost 6 bases and J lost 3; bases outside the gene matches: 8.